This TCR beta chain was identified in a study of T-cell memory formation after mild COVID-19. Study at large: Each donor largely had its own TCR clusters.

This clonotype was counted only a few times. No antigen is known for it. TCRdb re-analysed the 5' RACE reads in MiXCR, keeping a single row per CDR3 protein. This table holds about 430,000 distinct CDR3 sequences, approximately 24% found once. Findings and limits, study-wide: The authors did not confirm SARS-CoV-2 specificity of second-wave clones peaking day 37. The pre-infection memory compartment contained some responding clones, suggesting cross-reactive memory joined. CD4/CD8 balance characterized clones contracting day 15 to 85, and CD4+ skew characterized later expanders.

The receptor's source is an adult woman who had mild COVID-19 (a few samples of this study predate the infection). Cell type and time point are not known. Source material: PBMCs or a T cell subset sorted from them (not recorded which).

The CDR3 DNA reads TGCGCCAGCAGCCCCGAGGGGTGGGGCACAGATACGCAGTATTTT. This codes for CASSPEGWGTDTQYF. This rearrangement joins TRBV5-1 to TRBJ2-3; D may correspond to TRBD1 or TRBD2 (5 bases each). Trimming took 4 bases from V and 1 from J, leaving 13 bases between them. Germline CDR1 and CDR2: SGHRS and YFSETQ. This CDR3 comprises 15 residues.